This entry is about one T cell receptor (beta chain). Its antigen is not known. The time point was: blood at routine non-recurrence follow-up after resection. The input material, whole RNA from tumor, nontumor lung or frozen PBMC, was sequenced unsorted. The sample originates from a study of spatial heterogeneity in lung cancer. About the research overall: Donation came from 70 or so patients with untreated early-stage non-small cell lung cancer. Each time, sequencing found more beta-chain sequences than alpha-chain sequences.

Germline V gives CDR1 SGHAT, CDR2 FQNNGV. Trimming at V came to 5 bases and at J to 5 bases, leaving 10 bases not matched to a gene. This CDR3 has 16 residues. TCRdb passed the 5' RACE reads through MiXCR, listing each CDR3 protein once. The sample shows roughly 120,000 distinct CDR3 sequences, 11% of them seen only once. Findings and limits, study-wide: Blood showed ubiquitous tumor TCRs more often at resection than at routine follow-up.

The V call is TRBV11-2, the J call TRBJ2-5; TRBD2 matches at 11 bases. This receptor was identified in a female donor with early-stage non-small cell lung cancer. Material: PBMCs, obtained at follow-up. CDR3 DNA sequence: TGTGCCAGCAGCCGAAATAGCGGGAGGGCCGACGAGACCCAGTACTTC. Protein sequence: CASSRNSGRADETQYF.